This record looks at one T cell receptor beta chain sequence and its context. The CDR3 totals 18 residues. The assay was immunoSEQ multiplex PCR, and TCRdb's table has in-frame clones only and misses some. The sample has about 680,000 clones; about 89% are singletons. The data derive from a study of Ad26.COV2.S vaccination and SARS-CoV-2 variants. As for the study in general: The authors gave Ad26.COV2.S intramuscularly, either once or twice 56 days apart.

Treatment of the sample: about 20 received Ad26.COV2.S at low or high dose, single or two shots; roughly five received placebo; per-sample allocation not given. All samples were drawn on day 63, counting from the first vaccine or placebo injection. This sequence joins TRBV21-1 and TRBJ2-3; no DNA check was done on the table's D call, TRBD2. TRBV21-1 constitutes a pseudogene. The sample was peripheral blood, taken in a trial of Ad26.COV2.S vaccine versus placebo. This clonotype originated in a person aged 18 to 65 who received the Ad26.COV2.S COVID-19 vaccine or a placebo. In DNA, the CDR3 is TGTGCCAGCAGCAAAGGTATCCGAAGACTAGCTTACACAGATACGCAGTATTTT. Its protein product is CASSKGIRRLAYTDTQYF.